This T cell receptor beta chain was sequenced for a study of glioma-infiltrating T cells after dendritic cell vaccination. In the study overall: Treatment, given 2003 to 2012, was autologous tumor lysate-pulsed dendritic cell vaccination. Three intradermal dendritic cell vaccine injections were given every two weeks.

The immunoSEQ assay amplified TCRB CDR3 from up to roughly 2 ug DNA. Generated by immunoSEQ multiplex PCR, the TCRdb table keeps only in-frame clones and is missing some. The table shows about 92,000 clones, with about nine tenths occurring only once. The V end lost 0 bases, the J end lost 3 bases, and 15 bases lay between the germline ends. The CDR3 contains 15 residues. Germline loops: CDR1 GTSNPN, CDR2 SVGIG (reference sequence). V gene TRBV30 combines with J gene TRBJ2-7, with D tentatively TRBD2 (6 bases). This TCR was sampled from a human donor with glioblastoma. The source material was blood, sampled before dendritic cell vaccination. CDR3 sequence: CAWSVPSGVHYEQYF. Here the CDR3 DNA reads TGTGCCTGGAGTGTGCCCTCGGGAGTGCACTACGAGCAGTACTTC.